Sequencing of this T cell receptor (beta chain) was carried out in a study of shared T cell receptors in the human thymus. Germline CDR1 reads MNHEY; CDR2 reads SVGAGI. V was trimmed by 6 bases and J by 0 bases, leaving 12 bases between them. The CDR3 covers 15 residues. Sequenced by immunoSEQ multiplex PCR; TCRdb stores in-frame clones only, minus some. Here the sample spans about 710,000 clones, around 87% being singletons. This clone was picked up one time. These same data were also listed under a study on human thymus T cells. From that report: Resected material from corrective heart surgery provided the thymus tissue analysed. There were highly overlapping thymic repertoires among unrelated individuals, as related research reported.

This clonotype originated in a boy under two years old with a congenital heart defect. The source material was thymocytes. V usage is TRBV6-5 and J usage is TRBJ2-1, with D tentatively TRBD2 (5 bases). The CDR3 sequence: CASRPAGSSYNEQFF. CDR3 coding DNA: TGTGCCAGCAGACCCGCGGGTAGCTCCTACAATGAGCAGTTCTTC.